This T cell receptor (beta chain) emerged from a study of T cells in Graves' hyperthyroidism and ophthalmopathy. Study-wide context: At the time of initial diagnosis and before any treatment, peripheral blood was collected.

Overall study findings and caveats: Most thyroid clonotypes expanded above 0.001 were also detected in blood.

The CDR3 loop spans 15 amino acids. V lost 6 bases, J lost 3 bases, and 7 bases stayed unmatched. Per germline, CDR1 MDHEN and CDR2 SYDVKM. About this clonotype: The antigen is not known.

Regions amplified from RNA transcripts were the TCR beta CDR3 regions. First-round RT-PCR of the TCR CDR3 relied on the HTBI primer set. TCRdb reanalysed the multiplex PCR reads using MiXCR and keeps one entry per CDR3 protein. The table lists about 640,000 distinct CDR3 sequences, about 14% of them singletons. Source material: blood. This sequence originates from a woman aged 45-65 years with Graves' ophthalmopathy. The chain links TRBV28 to TRBJ1-1; 10 nucleotides align to TRBD1. The CDR3 coding sequence is TGTGCCAGCAGACTGGACAGGGGGAGCTACACTGAAGCTTTCTTT. The encoded protein is CASRLDRGSYTEAFF.